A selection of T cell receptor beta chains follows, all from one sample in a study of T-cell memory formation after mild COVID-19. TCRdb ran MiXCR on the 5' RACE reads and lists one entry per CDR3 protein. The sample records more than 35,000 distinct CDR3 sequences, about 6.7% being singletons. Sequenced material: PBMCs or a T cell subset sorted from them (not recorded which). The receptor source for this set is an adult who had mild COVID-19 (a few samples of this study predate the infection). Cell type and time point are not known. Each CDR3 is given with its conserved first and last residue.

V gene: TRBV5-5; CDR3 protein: CASSLDRLSYEQYF
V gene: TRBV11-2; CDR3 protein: CASTLGGVAKNIQYF
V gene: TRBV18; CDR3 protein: CASSPQKIRGQNEKLFF
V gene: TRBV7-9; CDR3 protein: CASSLKTSGAYEQYF
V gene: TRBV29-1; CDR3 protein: CSVGSRAQPQHF
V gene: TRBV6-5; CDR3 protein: CASRNPAGAYEQYF
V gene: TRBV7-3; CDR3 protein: CASSWQGAGELFF
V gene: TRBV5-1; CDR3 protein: CASSLNGGVDTQYF
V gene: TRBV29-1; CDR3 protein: CSVVGRGTFGNEQYF
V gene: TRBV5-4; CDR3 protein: CASSRPGADTQYF
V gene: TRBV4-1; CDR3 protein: CASSLSDRGIGGELFF
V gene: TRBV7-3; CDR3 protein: CASSPGPIQETQYF
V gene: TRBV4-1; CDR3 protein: CASSQDPGLGELFF
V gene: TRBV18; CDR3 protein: CASFTAGTPRGDGYTF
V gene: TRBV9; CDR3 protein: CASSVQGGTYEQYF
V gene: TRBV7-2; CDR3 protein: CASSLGVPSETSPYEQYF
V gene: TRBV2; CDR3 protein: CASSDRAAQETQYF
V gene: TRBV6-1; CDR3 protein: CASREDGPYEQYF
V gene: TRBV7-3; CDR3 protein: CASSFLAGVDTQYF
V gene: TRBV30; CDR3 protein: CAWSGQNNEQFF
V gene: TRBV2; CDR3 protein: CASIWGGNSPLHF
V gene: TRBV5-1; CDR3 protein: CASSQTGSRTGELFF
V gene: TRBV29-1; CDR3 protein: CSVEDLGVGYTF